Listed here are 24 T cell receptor beta chains from one sample, sequenced in a study of CD8 T cells in ankylosing spondylitis. TCRdb re-called the 5' RACE reads with MiXCR, one entry per CDR3 protein. The profile shows under 400,000 distinct CDR3 sequences, around 10% of them singletons. Sequenced material: blood, either unsorted or a sorted T cell fraction (not recorded which). These receptors were obtained from a female donor with ankylosing spondylitis or in good health (not recorded which).

This clonotype was seen only a few times. The chain links TRBV5-5 to TRBJ1-4, with 9 bases identical to TRBD1. The CDR3 is 13 residues long. Unmatched junction bases numbered 2, after V lost 3 bases and J lost 8 bases. Germline CDR1 reads SGHKS; CDR2 reads YYEKEE (reference sequence). CDR3 residues: CASSWTGEEKLFF. Written as DNA, the CDR3 is TGTGCCAGCAGCTGGACAGGGGAAGAAAAACTGTTTTTT.

The chain couples TRBV5-1 to TRBJ1-5; 9 bases match TRBD1. Germline-derived CDR1 and CDR2 are SGHRS and YFSETQ. V lost 0 bases to trimming and J lost 0 bases; unmatched junction nucleotides: 1. The CDR3 spans 16 residues. The CDR3 sequence: CASSLGDRDSNQPQHF. CDR3 nucleotides: TGCGCCAGCAGCTTGGGGGACAGGGATAGCAATCAGCCCCAGCATTTT.

The rearrangement uses TRBV7-2 and TRBJ1-3; D might be TRBD1 (6 bases). CDR1 is SGHTA, CDR2 FQGNSA, per germline. The length of the CDR3 is 14 residues. The germline V and J ends were trimmed by 5 bases and 2 bases, with 10 bases remaining between them. CDR3 in amino acids: CASSKQGTGNTIYF. CDR3 in DNA: TGTGCCAGCAGCAAACAGGGAACTGGAAACACCATATATTTT. Full variable domain (remainder filled in from reference TRBV7-2 and TRBJ1-3): GAGVSQSPSNKVTEKGKDVELRCDPISGHTALYWYRQSLGQGLEFLIYFQGNSAPDKSGLPSDRFSAERTGGSVSTLTIQRTQQEDSAVYLCASSKQGTGNTIYFGEGSWLTVV.

This clonotype showed up many times. V and J are TRBV20-1 and TRBJ2-3, with TRBD2 matching over 7 bases. The CDR3 loop spans 18 amino acids. Germline CDR1 is DFQATT and CDR2 is SNEGSKA (reference sequence). After removal of 3 bases from V and 2 bases from J, the junction contained 17 bases not matched to a gene. The CDR3: CSASRPAGPSGYTDTQYF. The CDR3, as DNA: TGCAGTGCTAGTCGCCCAGCTGGGCCTAGCGGATACACAGATACGCAGTATTTT.

This clonotype was observed at least ten times. The chain couples TRBV20-1 to TRBJ1-1; D not certain. Germline lookup yields CDR1 DFQATT and CDR2 SNEGSKA (reference sequence). Trimming stripped 5 bases from V and 10 bases from J, with 14 bases between. CDR3 length: 11 residues. Here the CDR3 reads CSASRARVAFF. The CDR3 DNA reads TGCAGTGCTTCCCGGGCCCGGGTAGCTTTCTTT.

This clonotype appeared a few times. The rearrangement uses TRBV19 and TRBJ2-2; TRBD1 or TRBD2 may be the D gene (6 bases each). Deletions cut 9 bases from V and 2 bases from J, with 19 bases between. Per the germline V gene, CDR1 is LNHDA and CDR2 is SQIVND (reference sequence). This CDR3 is built from 16 residues. The CDR3 DNA reads TGTGCCAGCGCCGCCGGGGGCCTGGTTAACACCGGGGAGCTGTTTTTT. Translated, it gives CASAAGGLVNTGELFF.

This clonotype was counted ten times or more. The genes are TRBV5-1 and TRBJ2-1; 7 nucleotides line up with TRBD2. Germline V CDR1 and CDR2: SGHRS, YFSETQ. The CDR3 length is 15 residues. V was clipped by 1 base and J by 7 bases; unmatched bases: 8. The CDR3 DNA reads TGCGCCAGCAGCTTGTGGGGGGGAAGCAGTAATGAGCAGTTCTTC. It encodes CASSLWGGSSNEQFF.

In the case of this clonotype: This may be a read error, as it is one base from a much larger clone. The V gene is TRBV20-1, the J gene TRBJ2-1, with 12 positions matching TRBD2. Germline CDR1 reads DFQATT; CDR2 reads SNEGSKA (reference sequence). Germline trimming cut 2 bases from V and 8 bases from J; bases unmatched to any gene: 4. The CDR3 totals 14 residues. The CDR3 DNA reads as TGCAGTGCTAGAACTAGCGGGAGGTTGGATGAGCAGTTCTTC. Translating it yields CSARTSGRLDEQFF.

The rearrangement links TRBV5-1 to TRBJ2-6; 9 bases map to TRBD1. Germline trimming cut 4 bases from V and 4 bases from J; bases unmatched to any gene: 6. Germline loops: CDR1 SGHRS, CDR2 YFSETQ. This CDR3 is 16 amino acids long. In DNA, the CDR3 is TGCGCCAGCAGCGTGGGACAGGGAACCGGGGCCAACGTCCTGACTTTC. It specifies CASSVGQGTGANVLTF.

V is TRBV20-1 and J is TRBJ2-3, with D perhaps being TRBD1 or TRBD2 (7 bases each). The CDR3 runs to 14 residues. Germline CDR1 DFQATT, CDR2 SNEGSKA (reference sequence). V lost 4 bases, J lost 8 bases, and 19 bases lay in between. In DNA, the CDR3 is TGCAGTGCTAAAGCGCAGGGCAGGGGGGGTACGCAGTATTTT. The encoded protein is CSAKAQGRGGTQYF.

In its sample, this clonotype was seen many times. In nucleotides, the CDR3 is TGCGCCAGCAGCCTCCGTAGTAGCGGGTCGAACACCGGGGAGCTGTTTTTT. It yields the protein CASSLRSSGSNTGELFF. This rearrangement joins TRBV5-1 to TRBJ2-2; 7 bases align to TRBD2. J lost 0 bases, V lost 4 bases, and 9 bases had no gene match. CDR3 size: 17 residues. The germline gives CDR1 SGHRS, CDR2 YFSETQ.

The genes are TRBV24-1 and TRBJ2-3; possibly TRBD1 for D (5 bases). V lost 0 bases to trimming and J lost 5 bases, with 17 bases between them. Germline CDR1 KGHDR, CDR2 SFDVKD. There are 17 residues in the CDR3. The chain's CDR3 is CATSDLQIPGRKDTQYF. The CDR3 DNA reads TGTGCCACCAGTGATTTGCAGATCCCAGGGCGGAAAGATACGCAGTATTTT.

CDR3 coding DNA: TGCGCCAGCAGCTCCGGGACTAGCGGGAGTGCGGAGCAGTTCTTC. Translating it yields CASSSGTSGSAEQFF. The chain recombines TRBV5-1 with TRBJ2-1; 14 bases align to TRBD2. This CDR3 is 15 amino acids long. The J segment lost 10 bases and the V segment lost 3 bases, leaving 6 bases of the junction unmatched. Germline loops: CDR1 SGHRS, CDR2 YFSETQ. The full variable domain, with the rest looked up from reference TRBV5-1 and TRBJ2-1, is KAGVTQTPRYLIKTRGQQVTLSCSPISGHRSVSWYQQTPGQGLQFLFEYFSETQRNKGNFPGRFSGRQFSNSRSEMNVSTLELGDSALYLCASSSGTSGSAEQFFGPGTRLTVL.

The rearrangement uses TRBV3-1 and TRBJ1-1; TRBD1 is a possible D gene (5 bases). Looked up from germline, CDR1 is LGHDT and CDR2 is YNNKEL (reference sequence). This CDR3 contains 14 residues. V shed 5 bases and J shed 1 base, with 11 bases lying between them. The CDR3: CASSTTGANTEAFF. CDR3 nucleotide sequence: TGTGCCAGCAGCACAACCGGGGCGAACACTGAAGCTTTCTTT.

The chain uses TRBV12-3 or TRBV12-4 and TRBJ2-7, with 8 positions matching TRBD2. V dropped 9 bases and J dropped 2; count of bases not matched to a gene: 18. The CDR3 consists of 17 residues. In nucleotides, the CDR3 is TGTGCCAGTGGACCCGAATCGAGCGGGAGATTCCCCTACGAGCAGTACTTC. This sequence encodes CASGPESSGRFPYEQYF.

This clonotype came up a few times. CDR3 in amino acids: CSARDGVAVSYQPQHF. Written as DNA, the CDR3 is TGCAGTGCTAGAGATGGTGTGGCAGTTAGTTATCAGCCCCAGCATTTT. V gene TRBV20-1 combines with J gene TRBJ1-5; unclear D gene. Germline CDR1 DFQATT, CDR2 SNEGSKA (reference sequence). Trimming removed 0 bases from V and 5 bases from J, with 17 bases in between. The CDR3 is made up of 16 amino acids.

This clonotype has only a few counts. The J gene is TRBJ2-7, the V gene TRBV29-1; 8 bases map to TRBD2. The CDR3 is 13 residues long. V was pared by 7 bases and J by 4 bases, with 9 bases of the junction left unmatched. CDR1 SQVTM and CDR2 ANQGSEA come from the germline V gene. This CDR3 reads CSAGGGYVYEQYF. The CDR3 DNA reads as TGCAGCGCGGGAGGGGGTTACGTTTACGAGCAGTACTTC.

This clonotype was seen a handful of times. The chain recombines TRBV12-3 or TRBV12-4 with TRBJ2-5; perhaps TRBD2 as D (5 bases). This CDR3 comprises 12 residues. V was shortened by 3 bases and J by 13 bases, with 15 bases between the two germline ends. In DNA form, the CDR3 reads TGTGCCAGCAGTTTTAGTAGCGCCGTCGCGTACTTC. It yields the protein CASSFSSAVAYF.

At least ten counts were recorded for this clonotype. The chain links TRBV20-1 to TRBJ2-5; D is unclear. Germline CDR1 and CDR2: DFQATT and SNEGSKA (reference sequence). Trimming shortened V by 3 bases and J by 2 bases, and 13 bases separated the two germline ends. CDR3 size: 14 residues. CDR3 amino acids: CSARSLVLQETQYF. CDR3 bases: TGCAGTGCTAGGTCGTTGGTGCTTCAAGAGACCCAGTACTTC.

Ten or more counts support this clonotype. This chain connects TRBV20-1 to TRBJ2-3, with D perhaps matching TRBD2 (5 bases). V dropped 6 bases and J dropped 0 bases, with 16 bases sitting between them. The CDR3 is 15 amino acids. Germline-derived CDR1 and CDR2 are DFQATT and SNEGSKA (reference sequence). Written as DNA, the CDR3 is TGCAGTGCGAAGATAGCGACTGTTAGCACAGATACGCAGTATTTT. The encoded protein is CSAKIATVSTDTQYF.

This clonotype was seen repeatedly, ten times or more. This sequence joins TRBV7-2 and TRBJ1-6, with 8 bases aligning to TRBD1. The CDR3 consists of 17 residues. Germline CDR1 SGHTA, CDR2 FQGNSA. V lost 2 bases, J lost 4 bases, and 7 bases stayed unmatched. Written as DNA, the CDR3 is TGTGCCAGCAGCTTATTTGGACAGGGCGGTTATAATTCACCCCTCCACTTT. Translation: CASSLFGQGGYNSPLHF.

V usage is TRBV13 and J usage is TRBJ1-1, with TRBD1 as a possible D gene (5 bases). This CDR3 contains 17 residues. The germline V and J ends were trimmed by 1 base and 0 bases, with 15 bases remaining between them. Germline values: CDR1 PRHDT, CDR2 FYEKMQ (reference sequence). The CDR3, as DNA: TGTGCCAGCAGCTTAGACACGGGATGGGGGATGAACACTGAAGCTTTCTTT. Translating it yields CASSLDTGWGMNTEAFF.

This clonotype was seen repeatedly, ten times or more. The chain employs TRBV10-2 and TRBJ1-5; 8 nucleotides align to TRBD1. The CDR3 consists of 14 residues. The J segment lost 2 bases and the V segment lost 6 bases, leaving 3 bases of the junction unmatched. Per germline, CDR1 WSHSY and CDR2 SAAADI. In nucleotides, the CDR3 is TGCGCCAGCAGGGACAGGGCAGGCAATCAGCCCCAGCATTTT. Protein: CASRDRAGNQPQHF.

In its sample, this clonotype was seen many times. The rearrangement uses TRBV20-1 and TRBJ2-2, with TRBD2 matching over 14 bases. Per germline, CDR1 DFQATT and CDR2 SNEGSKA (reference sequence). With 0 bases clipped from V and 5 bases from J, the junction kept 2 bases outside the gene matches. The CDR3 has 16 residues. The CDR3 sequence is CSARERLAGGTGELFF. The CDR3 nucleotides read TGCAGTGCTAGAGAACGACTAGCGGGAGGGACCGGGGAGCTGTTTTTT.